This T cell receptor beta chain was profiled in a study of neurological immune-mediated disorders. Time point given: longitudinal time-point 3. Unsorted libraries were generated from 2 million PBMCs held at -80 degrees C. 5'RACE employing 10-nucleotide random UMIs yielded the cDNA. TCRdb independently ran MiXCR on the 5' RACE reads; one entry per CDR3 protein. The sample includes roughly 100,000 distinct CDR3 sequences, about a tenth of them seen just once. Study results and caveats: No expanded-clone CDR3 amino acid sequence recurred across subjects, suggesting private TCR-beta repertoires. It was HTLV-1-associated myelopathy that showed the most TCR clonal expansion, while multiple sclerosis showed the least, falling below healthy controls.

Trimming removed 4 bases from V and 7 bases from J, with 7 bases in between. CDR1 SGHAT and CDR2 FQDESV come from the germline V gene (reference sequence). The CDR3 is 11 residues long. This clonotype was counted a few times. The antigen remains undetermined. The sequence was obtained from a female donor with HTLV-1-associated myelopathy (HAM/TSP). Sequencing input: PBMCs. The V and J genes are TRBV11-1 and TRBJ1-1; D not resolved. This chain's CDR3 is CASSSLDEAFF. CDR3 coding DNA: TGTGCCAGCAGCTCCTTAGATGAAGCTTTCTTT. Variable domain in full (rest from reference TRBV11-1 and TRBJ1-1): EAEVAQSPRYKITEKSQAVAFWCDPISGHATLYWYRQILGQGPELLVQFQDESVVDDSQLPKDRFSAERLKGVDSTLKIQPAELGDSAMYLCASSSLDEAFFGQGTRLTVV.